This T cell receptor beta chain was recorded in a study of cytomegalovirus exposure and HLA in healthy donors. CDR3 length: 13 residues. The ends were cut back, 5 bases at V and 2 bases at J, with 9 bases in the middle. CDR1 and CDR2 (germline): SGHTA, FQGTGA. PCR used 60 Vbeta primers and 13 Jbeta primers. The method was immunoSEQ multiplex PCR; TCRdb's version includes in-frame clones alone and lacks a portion of them. This sample has around 120,000 clones, with about 80% found just once. The J gene is TRBJ1-2, the V gene TRBV7-3; TRBD1 might be the D (5 bases). The sample taken for sequencing was PBMCs. This receptor was identified in a man aged 55 to 70 in good health and CMV-seropositive. CDR3 sequence: CASSLTANYGYTF. The CDR3 nucleotides read TGTGCCAGCAGCCTGACAGCAAACTATGGCTACACCTTC.